The clone carrying this TCR beta chain was seen a few times. These data are taken from a study of molecular identifiers for immune sequencing clone quantification. TCRdb reanalysed the PCR reads using MiXCR and keeps one entry per CDR3 protein. The sample yields 55,000 to 75,000 distinct CDR3 sequences, 15% to 20% seen once. This CDR3 spans 14 amino acids. Germline V gene sequence: CDR1 GTSNPN, CDR2 SVGIG (reference sequence). V was clipped by 4 bases and J by 6 bases, with 19 bases between them. The CD8+CD4-CCR7+CD45RA+ phenotype defined the sorted naive CD8 T cells. What was sequenced was naive CD8+ T cells from blood, with Jurkat cell RNA spiked in. The sample's subset: FACS-sorted CD8+CD4-CCR7+CD45RA+ naive T cells. The TCR was taken from a human donor in good health. Some libraries in this study had Jurkat cell RNA spiked in. The rearrangement joins TRBV30 to TRBJ2-7, with D possibly called TRBD1 or TRBD2 (6 bases each). CDR3 protein: CAWNYGGGRSEQYF. CDR3 in DNA: TGTGCCTGGAACTATGGTGGGGGGCGGAGCGAGCAGTACTTC.